Presented here are 26 T cell receptor beta chains from one specimen sequenced in a study of T cells in Graves' hyperthyroidism and ophthalmopathy (dated by TCRdb to between 2018 and 2021). Libraries were built with multiplex PCR. Sequenced on an Illumina HiSeq 2000. The TCR beta CDR3 regions were amplified from RNA transcripts. The first round of RT-PCR for the TCR CDR3 was performed with the HTBI primer set and the Qiagen OneStep RT-PCR kit. The public reads were reprocessed in TCRdb via fastp at Q25 and MiXCR, keeping in-frame beta chains. Identical CDR3 proteins give one entry, which carries the most common genes and DNA. For this sample there are hundreds of thousands of distinct CDR3 sequences; approximately 15% appear just once. In total, the top ten clones hold about a tenth of the sample. Sequences were obtained from blood. All receptors come from a woman aged 18-29 years with Graves' hyperthyroidism.

The rearrangement uses TRBV28 and TRBJ2-1, with 13 positions matching TRBD2. V shed 7 bases, J shed 11 bases, and the junction held 11 bases outside the gene matches. Germline lookup yields CDR1 MDHEN and CDR2 SYDVKM. This CDR3 has 15 residues. CDR3 region: CASNTLAGGAGKQFF. The CDR3 DNA is TGTGCCAGCAATACACTAGCGGGGGGGGCGGGAAAGCAGTTCTTC.

This clonotype was observed at least ten times. The rearrangement links TRBV13 to TRBJ2-7; 10 bases are a match to TRBD1. CDR3 length: 15 residues. Germline V gene data show CDR1 as PRHDT and CDR2 as FYEKMQ (reference sequence). V trimming: 0 bases; J trimming: 5 bases; junction bases outside the gene matches: 4. The chain's CDR3 is CASSLGGQGRDEQYF. In DNA form, the CDR3 reads TGTGCCAGCAGCTTAGGGGGACAGGGGCGAGACGAGCAGTACTTC.

This clonotype was detected ten times or more. One end of the junction varies from germline; a read error may be responsible. The chain couples TRBV18 to TRBJ2-1, with a possible D match to TRBD1 (6 bases). The germline gives CDR1 KGHSH, CDR2 LQKENI. This CDR3 has 12 residues. CDR3 residues: CAEGQSFNEQFF. The CDR3 bases are TGTGCAGAAGGACAGTCCTTCAATGAGCAGTTCTTC.

The V gene is TRBV6-6, the J gene TRBJ2-3; 7 nucleotides match TRBD2. Germline V lookup: CDR1 MNHNY, CDR2 SVGAGI (reference sequence). Losses at the gene ends were 2 bases for V and 3 bases for J; bases not matched to a gene: 2. This CDR3 has 14 residues. The CDR3 spells CASSYRTRTDTQYF. DNA of the CDR3: TGTGCCAGCAGTTACCGGACTAGGACAGATACGCAGTATTTT.

This clonotype was observed a handful of times. This chain connects TRBV11-3 to TRBJ2-1; perhaps TRBD2 as D (7 bases). Per germline, CDR1 SGHNT and CDR2 YENEEA. V was trimmed by 4 bases and J by 4 bases, leaving 23 bases between them. The CDR3 spans 18 residues. This CDR3 reads CASSSWDGGGGGYNEQFF. In DNA, the CDR3 is TGTGCCAGCAGCTCCTGGGACGGTGGGGGGGGCGGTTACAATGAGCAGTTCTTC. The whole variable domain, filled in from reference TRBV11-3 and TRBJ2-1, reads EAGVVQSPRYKIIEKKQPVAFWCNPISGHNTLYWYLQNLGQGPELLIRYENEEAVDDSQLPKDRFSAERLKGVDSTLKIQPAELGDSAVYLCASSSWDGGGGGYNEQFFGPGTRLTVL.

This clonotype was seen more than once but under ten times. The V and J genes are TRBV19 and TRBJ2-1; possible D gene TRBD1, 5 bases. The CDR3 runs to 14 residues. CDR1 is LNHDA, CDR2 SQIVND, per germline (reference sequence). Trimming cost V 5 bases and J 6 bases, with 14 bases left between them. The CDR3 reads CASSGLEGVNEQFF. The CDR3 region has the DNA TGTGCCAGTAGTGGCCTAGAAGGGGTCAATGAGCAGTTCTTC.

The V and J genes are TRBV20-1 and TRBJ2-7; D is unresolved. CDR3 length: 13 amino acids. V gave up 0 bases and J gave up 2 bases, with 8 bases separating them. CDR1 and CDR2 from the germline V gene are DFQATT and SNEGSKA (reference sequence). CDR3 in DNA: TGCAGTGCTAGAGAGGACCCCACCTACGAGCAGTACTTC. Translation: CSAREDPTYEQYF.

In this sample, this clonotype turned up many times. The V and J genes are TRBV28 and TRBJ2-7; D uncertain. The V gene lost 4 bases and the J gene lost 0 bases, with 16 bases spanning the gap. The CDR3 is made up of 16 amino acids. Looked up from germline, CDR1 is MDHEN and CDR2 is SYDVKM. The CDR3 region has the DNA TGTGCCAGCAGTTCCCCTCGGACCCGAAGCTCCTACGAGCAGTACTTC. Its protein product is CASSSPRTRSSYEQYF.

CDR3 nucleotides: TGTGCCAGCTCAGGGCCCCCAGATACGCAGTATTTT. Translation gives CASSGPPDTQYF. The chain couples TRBV18 to TRBJ2-3, with D unresolved. Trimming cost V 5 bases and J 4 bases, with 7 bases left between them. Germline CDR1 and CDR2: KGHSH and LQKENI. The CDR3 loop spans 12 amino acids.

This clonotype was found a few times. The rearrangement uses TRBV28 and TRBJ1-2; possibly TRBD1 for D (5 bases). The CDR3 consists of 16 residues. With 1 base removed from V and 2 bases from J, the gap between germline ends came to 14 bases. Germline V lookup: CDR1 MDHEN, CDR2 SYDVKM. The CDR3 region is CASSLSWGAPNYGYTF. CDR3 in DNA: TGTGCCAGCAGTTTATCCTGGGGCGCTCCGAACTATGGCTACACCTTC.

The sample holds a few counts of this clonotype. This sequence joins TRBV18 and TRBJ1-3; D may be TRBD1 (6 bases). The germline V gene encodes CDR1 KGHSH and CDR2 LQKENI. The CDR3 extends over 15 amino acids. V dropped 3 bases and J dropped 3 bases, with 12 bases sitting between them. The CDR3 spells CASSPLGQIGNTIYF. Written as DNA, the CDR3 is TGTGCCAGCTCACCCCTAGGACAGATTGGAAACACCATATATTTT. Full variable domain (outside the CDR3, taken from reference TRBV18 and TRBJ1-3): NAGVMQNPRHLVRRRGQEARLRCSPMKGHSHVYWYRQLPEEGLKFMVYLQKENIIDESGMPKERFSAEFPKEGPSILRIQQVVRGDSAAYFCASSPLGQIGNTIYFGEGSWLTVV.

There are many counts of this clonotype. This sequence joins TRBV18 and TRBJ2-2, with D possibly being TRBD2 (6 bases). Trimming shortened V by 5 bases and J by 0 bases, and 10 bases separated the two germline ends. CDR1 and CDR2 from the germline V gene are KGHSH and LQKENI. This CDR3 has 15 amino acids. CDR3 loop: CASSSGAANTGELFF. The CDR3 bases are TGTGCCAGCTCATCGGGAGCGGCGAACACCGGGGAGCTGTTTTTT.

Ten or more counts support this clonotype. CDR3 nucleotides: TGTGCCAGCAGTGGATTGACAGTAACTAATGAAAAACTGTTTTTT. It translates to CASSGLTVTNEKLFF. The chain carries TRBV28 and TRBJ1-4, with D perhaps TRBD1 (5 bases). Between the trimmed V and J ends, which lost 5 bases and 1 base, there was a span of 11 bases. The CDR3 contains 15 residues. Per germline, CDR1 MDHEN and CDR2 SYDVKM.

This clonotype was seen many times. V usage is TRBV7-8 and J usage is TRBJ2-5; D may be TRBD1 (6 bases). The V end was cut by 4 bases, the J end by 5 bases, with 17 bases between. This CDR3 is 15 amino acids long. CDR1 SGHVS and CDR2 FQNEAQ come from the germline V gene. This CDR3 reads CASSSRQALSETQYF. The CDR3 bases are TGTGCCAGCAGCTCTAGACAGGCCCTAAGCGAGACCCAGTACTTC.

The table lists this clonotype with many counts. The gene calls are TRBV15 and TRBJ2-7; possibly TRBD2 for D (7 bases). The germline CDR1 and CDR2 sequences are LNHNV and YYDKDF (reference sequence). There are 16 residues in the CDR3. Trimming removed 0 bases from V and 7 bases from J, with 19 bases in between. This chain's CDR3 is CATSRDLAGAVREQYF. In DNA form, the CDR3 reads TGTGCCACCAGCAGAGATCTCGCGGGGGCCGTGCGGGAGCAGTACTTC.

This clonotype was found many times. This chain joins TRBV6-1 and TRBJ2-1; 10 nucleotides agree with TRBD2. Germline CDR1 is MNHNS and CDR2 is SASEGT. This CDR3 region has 16 residues. The trim removed 5 bases at V and 3 bases at J, leaving 7 bases unmatched. CDR3 bases: TGTGCCAGCAGTTCGGCCCTAGCGGGAGTCTACAATGAGCAGTTCTTC. Encoded protein: CASSSALAGVYNEQFF.

The genes are TRBV20-1 and TRBJ2-2; D gene uncertain. CDR1 is DFQATT and CDR2 is SNEGSKA in the germline V gene (reference sequence). The ends were cut back, 3 bases at V and 4 bases at J, with 6 bases in the middle. There are 12 residues in the CDR3. The CDR3 sequence is CSARVLTGELFF. CDR3 DNA: TGCAGTGCTAGGGTCCTCACCGGGGAGCTGTTTTTT.

This clonotype was seen many times. This chain uses TRBV7-2 with TRBJ2-5, with D maybe TRBD2 (5 bases). From germline, CDR1 is SGHTA and CDR2 FQGNSA. The V end lost 3 bases, the J end lost 1 base, and 12 bases lay between the germline ends. This CDR3 comprises 15 residues. CDR3 in amino acids: CASSFGRGPQETQYF. The DNA of the CDR3 is TGTGCCAGCAGCTTCGGTCGCGGGCCCCAAGAGACCCAGTACTTC.

Ten or more counts support this clonotype. J is TRBJ2-1 and V is TRBV28, with a possible D match to TRBD2 (5 bases). Trimming took 6 bases from V and 6 from J, leaving 18 bases between them. This CDR3 comprises 15 residues. Germline lookup yields CDR1 MDHEN and CDR2 SYDVKM. The CDR3 sequence: CASRGGGVRSNEQFF. CDR3 DNA: TGTGCCAGCAGGGGTGGAGGAGTACGTAGCAATGAGCAGTTCTTC.

J is TRBJ2-1 and V is TRBV7-9; a weak D match, TRBD2 (5 bases). Germline assignment: CDR1 SEHNR and CDR2 FQNEAQ (reference sequence). The V end lost 5 bases, the J end lost 0 bases, and 14 bases lay between the germline ends. The CDR3 runs 16 residues. The CDR3 is CASSQGLASSYNEQFF. CDR3 bases: TGTGCCAGCAGCCAAGGACTCGCTAGCTCCTACAATGAGCAGTTCTTC.

The table lists this clonotype with many counts. The V call is TRBV12-3 or TRBV12-4, the J call TRBJ1-5, with D possibly TRBD1 on 6 matching bases. This CDR3 spans 14 amino acids. The V end lost 6 bases, the J end lost 7 bases, and 16 bases lay between the germline ends. In DNA, the CDR3 is TGTGCCAGCAGACCGGGACAATACTACCAGCCCCAGCATTTT. This gives the protein CASRPGQYYQPQHF.

Many counts were recorded for this clonotype. The chain links TRBV6-2 or TRBV6-3 to TRBJ1-1, with D perhaps TRBD1 (5 bases). The CDR3 extends over 15 amino acids. V was pared by 2 bases and J by 4 bases, with 14 bases between. From germline, CDR1 is MNHEY and CDR2 SVGEGT. CDR3 sequence (DNA): TGTGCCAGCAGTTACGGGGCAGGGAGGAGCACTGAAGCTTTCTTT. This sequence encodes CASSYGAGRSTEAFF.

The rearrangement links TRBV18 to TRBJ2-2, with D perhaps given as TRBD1 or TRBD2 (6 bases each). This CDR3 has 18 amino acids. CDR1 is KGHSH and CDR2 is LQKENI in the germline V gene. V lost 5 bases and J lost 0, with 19 bases in between. The CDR3 here is CASSDSQGRFANTGELFF. The CDR3 coding sequence is TGTGCCAGCTCAGATTCCCAGGGGAGGTTCGCGAACACCGGGGAGCTGTTTTTT.

This clonotype was recorded at least ten times. The J gene is TRBJ2-3, the V gene TRBV11-3, with 7 bases identical to TRBD2. CDR1 is SGHNT, CDR2 YENEEA, per germline. The CDR3 is made up of 16 amino acids. Unmatched junction bases numbered 10, after V lost 5 bases and J lost 2 bases. The DNA of the CDR3 is TGTGCCAGCAGCGCCCGCGGGAGAGAGTTCACAGATACGCAGTATTTT. This gives the protein CASSARGREFTDTQYF.

The CDR3 region is CASSSLEGSYNEQFF. CDR3 nucleotide sequence: TGTGCCAGCAGCTCTCTAGAAGGCTCCTACAATGAGCAGTTCTTC. J is TRBJ2-1 and V is TRBV7-9; no clear D. Trimming took off 4 bases at V and 0 bases at J, with 10 bases between the two ends. This CDR3 is 15 amino acids long. Per germline, CDR1 SEHNR and CDR2 FQNEAQ (reference sequence).

Note on this clonotype: The conserved phenylalanine or tryptophan is not found at the CDR3 terminus, so this likely reflects a read error. This chain joins TRBV5-8 and TRBJ1-6, with a weak D call TRBD1 (5 bases). Germline assignment: CDR1 SGHTS and CDR2 YDEGEE. The CDR3 sequence is 16 residues long. The V gene lost 5 bases and the J gene lost 1 base, with 13 bases spanning the gap. CDR3 sequence: CASSLGRLSYNSPLHL. For the CDR3, the DNA is TGTGCCAGCAGTCTGGGGCGCCTATCCTATAATTCACCCCTCCACTTA.